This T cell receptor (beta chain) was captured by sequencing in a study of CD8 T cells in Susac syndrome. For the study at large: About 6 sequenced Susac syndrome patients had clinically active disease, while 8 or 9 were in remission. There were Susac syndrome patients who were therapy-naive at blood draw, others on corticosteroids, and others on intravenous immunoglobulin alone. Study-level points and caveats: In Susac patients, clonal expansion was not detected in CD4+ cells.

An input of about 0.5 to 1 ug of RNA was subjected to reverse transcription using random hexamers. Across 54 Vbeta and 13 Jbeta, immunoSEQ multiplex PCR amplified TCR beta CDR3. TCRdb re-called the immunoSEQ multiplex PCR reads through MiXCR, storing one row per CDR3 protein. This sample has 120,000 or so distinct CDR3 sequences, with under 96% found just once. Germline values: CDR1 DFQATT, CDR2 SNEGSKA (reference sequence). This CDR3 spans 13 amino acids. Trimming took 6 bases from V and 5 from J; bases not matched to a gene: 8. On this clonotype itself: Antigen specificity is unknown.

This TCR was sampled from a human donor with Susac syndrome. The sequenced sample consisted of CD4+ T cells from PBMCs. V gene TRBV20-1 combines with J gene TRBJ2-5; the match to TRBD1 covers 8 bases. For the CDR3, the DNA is TGCAGTGCGACCCAGGGGGCAGGGGAGACCCAGTACTTC. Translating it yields CSATQGAGETQYF.